This T cell receptor beta chain was captured in a study of glioma-infiltrating T cells. Regarding the study as a whole: Tissue-blood divergence was below expectation in non-neoplastic patients, above in gliomas.

Worth noting for this clonotype: Its antigen is undetermined. A read error may be the cause here, since a much bigger clone is one base away.

CDR1 MNHEY and CDR2 SVGEGT come from the germline V gene. This CDR3 has 14 residues. Amplification of TCR alpha and beta CDR3 regions from RNA used iRepertoire nested multiplex PCR. In TCRdb, the multiplex PCR reads were re-called with MiXCR into one record per CDR3 protein. Of 400,000 or so distinct CDR3 sequences in the sample, about 40% are singletons; the top ten hold 12%. The sequence was obtained from a human donor with low-grade glioma or glioblastoma, undergoing nonglioma brain surgery, or in good health (not recorded which). The rearrangement joins TRBV6-2 or TRBV6-3 to TRBJ2-7; 9 bases line up with TRBD1. The sequenced sample was glioma tissue, nonneoplastic brain tissue, or PBMCs (not recorded which). This chain's CDR3 is CVSNPGTGPIEQYF. For the CDR3, the DNA is TGTGTCAGCAACCCCGGGACAGGGCCCATCGAGCAGTACTTC.